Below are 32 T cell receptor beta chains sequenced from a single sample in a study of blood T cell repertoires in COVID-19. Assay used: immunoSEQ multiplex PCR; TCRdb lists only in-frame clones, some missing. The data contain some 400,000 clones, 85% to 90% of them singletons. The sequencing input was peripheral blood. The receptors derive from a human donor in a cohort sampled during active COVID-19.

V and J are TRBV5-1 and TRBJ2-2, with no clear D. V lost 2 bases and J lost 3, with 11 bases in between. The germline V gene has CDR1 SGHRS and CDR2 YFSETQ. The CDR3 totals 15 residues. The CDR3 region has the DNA TGCGCCAGCAGCTTAGGCCCGGCGGACACCGGGGAGCTGTTTTTT. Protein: CASSLGPADTGELFF.

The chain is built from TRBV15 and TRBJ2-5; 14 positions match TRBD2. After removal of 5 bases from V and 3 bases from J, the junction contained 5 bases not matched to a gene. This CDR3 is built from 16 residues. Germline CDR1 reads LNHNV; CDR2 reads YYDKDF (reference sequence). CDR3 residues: CATSPRLAGGEETQYF. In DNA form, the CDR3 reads TGTGCCACCAGCCCCCGACTAGCGGGAGGGGAAGAGACCCAGTACTTC.

The CDR3 region has the DNA TGTGCCAGCAGCCTGAGCAGACTAGCGTACAGCACAGATACGCAGTATTTT. Its protein product is CASSLSRLAYSTDTQYF. This rearrangement joins TRBV11-2 to TRBJ2-3; 8 nucleotides match TRBD2. Germline values: CDR1 SGHAT, CDR2 FQNNGV. The CDR3 runs 17 residues. Trimming cost V 5 bases and J 0 bases; bases outside gene matches: 10.

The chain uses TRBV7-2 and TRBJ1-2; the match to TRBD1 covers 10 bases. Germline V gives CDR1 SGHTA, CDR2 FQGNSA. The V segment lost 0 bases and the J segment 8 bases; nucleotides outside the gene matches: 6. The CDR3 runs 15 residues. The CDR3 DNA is TGTGCCAGCAGCTTAGCCCATGGGACAGGGGTCGGCTACACCTTC. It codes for CASSLAHGTGVGYTF.

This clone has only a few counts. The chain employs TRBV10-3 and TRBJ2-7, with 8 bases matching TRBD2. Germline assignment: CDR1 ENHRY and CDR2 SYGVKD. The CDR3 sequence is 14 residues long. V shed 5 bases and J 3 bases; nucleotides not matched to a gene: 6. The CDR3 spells CAISRSGSDYEQYF. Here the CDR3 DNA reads TGTGCCATCAGTAGGAGCGGGAGCGACTACGAGCAGTACTTC.

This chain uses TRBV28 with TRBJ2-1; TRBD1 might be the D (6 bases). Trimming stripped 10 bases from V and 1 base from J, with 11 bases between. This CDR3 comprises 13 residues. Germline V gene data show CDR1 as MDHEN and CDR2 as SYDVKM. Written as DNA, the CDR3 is TGTGCCACGGGACACCCGTCCTACAATGAGCAGTTCTTC. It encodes CATGHPSYNEQFF.

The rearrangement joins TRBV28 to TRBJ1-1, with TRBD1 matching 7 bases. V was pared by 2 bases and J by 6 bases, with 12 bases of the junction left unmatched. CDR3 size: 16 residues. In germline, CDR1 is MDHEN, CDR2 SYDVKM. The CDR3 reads CASSLLAEGADAEAFF. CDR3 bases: TGTGCCAGCAGTTTACTCGCTGAGGGGGCAGACGCTGAAGCTTTCTTT.

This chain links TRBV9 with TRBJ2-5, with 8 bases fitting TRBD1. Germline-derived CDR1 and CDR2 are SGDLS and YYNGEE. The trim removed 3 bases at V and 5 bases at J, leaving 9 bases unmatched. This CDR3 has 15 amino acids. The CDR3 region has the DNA TGTGCCAGCAGCGCCACGGGACAGGACGGGGAGACCCAGTACTTC. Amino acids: CASSATGQDGETQYF.

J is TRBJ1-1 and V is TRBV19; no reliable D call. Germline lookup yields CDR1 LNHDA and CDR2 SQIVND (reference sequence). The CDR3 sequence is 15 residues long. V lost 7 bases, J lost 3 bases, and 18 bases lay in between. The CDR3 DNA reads TGTGCCAGTACCCGGTCTGCGGTCGGCGACACTGAAGCTTTCTTT. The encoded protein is CASTRSAVGDTEAFF.

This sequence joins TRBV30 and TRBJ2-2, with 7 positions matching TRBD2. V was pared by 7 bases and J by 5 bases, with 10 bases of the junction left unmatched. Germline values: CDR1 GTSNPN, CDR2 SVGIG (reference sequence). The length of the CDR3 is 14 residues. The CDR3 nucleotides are TGTGCCTTAGGAACTAGCGTTTTAACCGGGGAGCTGTTTTTT. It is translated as CALGTSVLTGELFF. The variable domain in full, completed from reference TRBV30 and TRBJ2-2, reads SQTIHQWPATLVQPVGSPLSLECTVEGTSNPNLYWYRQAAGRGLQLLFYSVGIGQISSEVPQNLSASRPQDRQFILSSKKLLLSDSGFYLCALGTSVLTGELFFGEGSRLTVL.

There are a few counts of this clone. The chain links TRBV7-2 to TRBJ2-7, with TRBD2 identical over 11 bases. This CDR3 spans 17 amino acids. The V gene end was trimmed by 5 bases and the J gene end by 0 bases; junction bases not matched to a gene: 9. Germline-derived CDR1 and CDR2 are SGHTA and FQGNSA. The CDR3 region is CASSPTLLAGVSYEQYF. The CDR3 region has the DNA TGTGCCAGCAGCCCCACCTTACTAGCGGGGGTCTCCTACGAGCAGTACTTC.

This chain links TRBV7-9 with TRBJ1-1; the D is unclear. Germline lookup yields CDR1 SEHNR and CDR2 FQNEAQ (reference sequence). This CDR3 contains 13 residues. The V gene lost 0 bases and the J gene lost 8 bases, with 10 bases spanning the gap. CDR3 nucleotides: TGTGCCAGCAGCTTAGCGACGGGAAGGGAAGCTTTCTTT. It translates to CASSLATGREAFF.

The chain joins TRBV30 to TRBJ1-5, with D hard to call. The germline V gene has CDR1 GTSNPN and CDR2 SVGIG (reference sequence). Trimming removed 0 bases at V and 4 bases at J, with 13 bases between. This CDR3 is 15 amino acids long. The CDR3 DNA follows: TGTGCCTGGAGTGTCGGGCAGAGGGTAAATCAGCCCCAGCATTTT. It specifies CAWSVGQRVNQPQHF.

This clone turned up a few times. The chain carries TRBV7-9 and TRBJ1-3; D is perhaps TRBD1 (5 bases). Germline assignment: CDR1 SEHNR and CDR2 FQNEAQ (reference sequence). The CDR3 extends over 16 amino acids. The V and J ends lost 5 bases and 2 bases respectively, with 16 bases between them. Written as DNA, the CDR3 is TGTGCCAGCAGCGCCAGCACAGGTTTAGCTGGAAACACCATATATTTT. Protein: CASSASTGLAGNTIYF.

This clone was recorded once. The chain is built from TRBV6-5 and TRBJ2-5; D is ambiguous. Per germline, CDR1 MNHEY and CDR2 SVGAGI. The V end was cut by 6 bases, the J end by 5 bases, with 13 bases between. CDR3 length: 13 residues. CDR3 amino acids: CASRPRWLETQYF. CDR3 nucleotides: TGTGCCAGCAGACCCCGGTGGTTGGAGACCCAGTACTTC.

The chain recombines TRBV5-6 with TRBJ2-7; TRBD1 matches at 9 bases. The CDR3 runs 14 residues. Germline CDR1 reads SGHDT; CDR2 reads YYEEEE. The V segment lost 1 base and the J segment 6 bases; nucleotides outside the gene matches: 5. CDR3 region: CASSLWDRESEQYF. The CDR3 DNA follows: TGTGCCAGCAGCTTGTGGGACAGGGAAAGCGAGCAGTACTTC.

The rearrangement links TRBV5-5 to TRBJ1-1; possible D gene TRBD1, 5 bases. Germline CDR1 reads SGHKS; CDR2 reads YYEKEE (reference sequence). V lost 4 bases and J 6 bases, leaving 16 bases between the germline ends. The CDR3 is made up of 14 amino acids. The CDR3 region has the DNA TGTGCCAGCAGCATAGGGGTTAACCGCGCTGAAGCTTTCTTT. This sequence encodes CASSIGVNRAEAFF.

CDR3 protein: CASRTTPGSYYGYTF. The CDR3 bases are TGTGCCAGCAGAACTACCCCGGGGAGCTACTATGGCTACACCTTC. The rearrangement joins TRBV28 to TRBJ1-2; the D is unclear. This CDR3 comprises 15 residues. Germline assignment: CDR1 MDHEN and CDR2 SYDVKM. V was clipped by 6 bases and J by 3 bases, with 17 bases between them.

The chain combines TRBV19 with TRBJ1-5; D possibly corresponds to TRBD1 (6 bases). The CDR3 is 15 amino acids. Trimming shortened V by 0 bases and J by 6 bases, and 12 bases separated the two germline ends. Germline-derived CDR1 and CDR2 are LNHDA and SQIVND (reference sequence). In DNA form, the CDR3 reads TGTGCCAGTAGTATAGAGGGGGCGCGAAGTCAGCCCCAGCATTTT. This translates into CASSIEGARSQPQHF.

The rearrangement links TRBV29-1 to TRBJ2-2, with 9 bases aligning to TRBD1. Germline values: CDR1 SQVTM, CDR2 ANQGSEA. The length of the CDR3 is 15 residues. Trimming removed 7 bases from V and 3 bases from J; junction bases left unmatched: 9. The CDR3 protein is CSAALQGAHTGELFF. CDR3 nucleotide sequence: TGCAGCGCCGCCCTACAGGGGGCACACACCGGGGAGCTGTTTTTT.

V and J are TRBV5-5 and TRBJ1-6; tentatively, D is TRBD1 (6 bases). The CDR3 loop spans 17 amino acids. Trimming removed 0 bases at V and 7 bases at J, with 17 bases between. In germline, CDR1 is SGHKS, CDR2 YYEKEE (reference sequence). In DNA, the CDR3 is TGTGCCAGCAGCTTGGCCGGTACAGGGTTTTCAAATTCACCCCTCCACTTT. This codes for CASSLAGTGFSNSPLHF. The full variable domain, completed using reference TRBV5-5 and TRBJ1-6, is DAGVTQSPTHLIKTRGQQVTLRCSPISGHKSVSWYQQVLGQGPQFIFQYYEKEERGRGNFPDRFSARQFPNYSSELNVNALLLGDSALYLCASSLAGTGFSNSPLHFGNGTRLTVT.

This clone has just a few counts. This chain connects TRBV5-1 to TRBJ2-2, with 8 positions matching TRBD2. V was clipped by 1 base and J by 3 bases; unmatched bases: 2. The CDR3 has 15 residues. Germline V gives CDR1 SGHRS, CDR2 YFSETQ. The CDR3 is CASSLTSGDTGELFF. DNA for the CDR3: TGCGCCAGCAGCTTGACTAGCGGCGACACCGGGGAGCTGTTTTTT. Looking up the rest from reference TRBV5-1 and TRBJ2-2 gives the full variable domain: KAGVTQTPRYLIKTRGQQVTLSCSPISGHRSVSWYQQTPGQGLQFLFEYFSETQRNKGNFPGRFSGRQFSNSRSEMNVSTLELGDSALYLCASSLTSGDTGELFFGEGSRLTVL.

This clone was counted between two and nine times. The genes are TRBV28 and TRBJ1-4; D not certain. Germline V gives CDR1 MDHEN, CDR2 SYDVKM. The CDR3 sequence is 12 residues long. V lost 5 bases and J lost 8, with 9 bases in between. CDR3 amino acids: CASSLGREKLFF. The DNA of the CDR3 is TGTGCCAGCAGTCTGGGCAGGGAAAAACTGTTTTTT.

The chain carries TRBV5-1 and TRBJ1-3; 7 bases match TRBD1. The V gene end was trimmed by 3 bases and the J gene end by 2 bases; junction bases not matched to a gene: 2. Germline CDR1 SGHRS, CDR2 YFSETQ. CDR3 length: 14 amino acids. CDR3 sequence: CASSSGTAGNTIYF. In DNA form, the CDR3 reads TGCGCCAGCAGCTCCGGGACAGCTGGAAACACCATATATTTT.

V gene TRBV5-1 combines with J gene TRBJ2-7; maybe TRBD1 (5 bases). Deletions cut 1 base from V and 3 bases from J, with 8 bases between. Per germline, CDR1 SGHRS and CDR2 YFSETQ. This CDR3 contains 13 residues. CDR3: CASSLKGIYEQYF. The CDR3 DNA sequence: TGCGCCAGCAGCTTGAAGGGGATCTACGAGCAGTACTTC.

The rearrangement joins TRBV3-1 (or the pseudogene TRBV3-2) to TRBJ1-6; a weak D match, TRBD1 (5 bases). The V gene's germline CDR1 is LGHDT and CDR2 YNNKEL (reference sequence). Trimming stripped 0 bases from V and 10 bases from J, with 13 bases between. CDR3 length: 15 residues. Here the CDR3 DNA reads TGTGCCAGCAGCCAAGACTCAGGGATTGTATCACCCCTCCACTTT. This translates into CASSQDSGIVSPLHF.

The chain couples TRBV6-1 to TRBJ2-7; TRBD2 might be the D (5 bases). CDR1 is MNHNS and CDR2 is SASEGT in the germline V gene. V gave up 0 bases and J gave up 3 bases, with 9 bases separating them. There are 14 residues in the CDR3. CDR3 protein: CASSEAFGNYEQYF. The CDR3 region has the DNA TGTGCCAGCAGTGAAGCATTCGGGAACTACGAGCAGTACTTC.

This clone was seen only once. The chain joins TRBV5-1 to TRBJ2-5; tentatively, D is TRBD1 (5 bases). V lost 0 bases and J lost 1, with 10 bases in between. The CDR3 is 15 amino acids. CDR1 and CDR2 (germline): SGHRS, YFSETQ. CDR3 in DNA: TGCGCCAGCAGCTTGGAAGTCAGGGCCCAAGAGACCCAGTACTTC. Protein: CASSLEVRAQETQYF.

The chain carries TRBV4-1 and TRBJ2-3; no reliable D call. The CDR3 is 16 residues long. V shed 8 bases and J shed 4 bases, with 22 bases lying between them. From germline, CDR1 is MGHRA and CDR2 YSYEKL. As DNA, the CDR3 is TGCGCCAGCCGACGGTTTGGTGAGATGGGCGCAGATACGCAGTATTTT. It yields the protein CASRRFGEMGADTQYF.

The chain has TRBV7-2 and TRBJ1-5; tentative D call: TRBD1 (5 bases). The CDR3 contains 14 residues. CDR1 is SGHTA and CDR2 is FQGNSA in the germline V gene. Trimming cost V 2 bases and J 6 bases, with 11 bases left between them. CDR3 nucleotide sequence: TGTGCCAGCAGCTTAAGGGACGGGGGTCAGCCCCAGCATTTT. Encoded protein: CASSLRDGGQPQHF.

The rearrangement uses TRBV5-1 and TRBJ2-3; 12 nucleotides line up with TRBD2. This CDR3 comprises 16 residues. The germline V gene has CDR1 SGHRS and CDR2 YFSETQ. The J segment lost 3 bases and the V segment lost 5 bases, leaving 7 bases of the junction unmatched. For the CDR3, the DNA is TGCGCCAGCAGATACTCCGGGACTAGCGGGACAGATACGCAGTATTTT. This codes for CASRYSGTSGTDTQYF.

Written as DNA, the CDR3 is TGTGCCAGCAGCGCTAGCGGGGGGGCCGAGGATGAGCAGTTCTTC. Protein sequence: CASSASGGAEDEQFF. V is TRBV9 and J is TRBJ2-1; TRBD2 agrees at 12 bases. V shed 3 bases and J 8 bases; nucleotides not matched to a gene: 6. Germline CDR1 and CDR2: SGDLS and YYNGEE. This CDR3 region has 15 residues.